This TCR beta chain was found in a study of blood T cell repertoires in COVID-19 (dated by TCRdb to 2020 to 2022). About the study as a whole: Collaborator samples came from the United States, Italy and Spain and covered acute and convalescent phases of COVID-19. The material from the prospective study consisted of cDNA or gDNA derived from T cells, B-cell-depleted T cells, or PBMCs. The dataset comprised deeply sampled blood TCRbeta repertoires from subjects exposed to, actively infected with, or recovered from COVID-19. The repertoires were released in a freely available public database intended as a resource for research on the immune response to SARS-CoV-2. The samples were drawn from two sources: the first 160 participants of the ongoing ImmuneRACE study, and 1,200 or so subjects contributed by 6 global collaborators. The sample metadata nearly always contained a de-identified subject ID, COVID-19 status, age in years and sex. HLA class I and class II types, where available, came from metadata supplied by the sample provider rather than from assay-based typing.

TCRbeta CDR3 regions were amplified from genomic DNA by means of the immunoSEQ Assay, a bias-controlled multiplex PCR. The authors' analysis ran thus. Within the assay, amplification of reference gene primers was used to estimate how many nucleated cells each sample contained. To quantify the absolute abundance of each unique TCRbeta CDR3 rearrangement, sequence reads were collapsed and filtered. For each sample, productive Simpson clonality was calculated by taking the square root of Simpson's diversity index across productive rearrangements. TCRdb holds this immuneACCESS table with in-frame rearrangements only. Some clones are missing; in checked studies, unresolved V genes explain under half, and the rest has no known cause. V and J calls and clone size are given by that table; D and trimming were obtained from the DNA. The sample table lists approximately 210,000 clones, 80% to 90% of them with a count of one. The ten largest make up roughly 0.69% of the sample.

The collaborating institutions used their own protocols to collect whole blood in K2EDTA tubes. For TCRbeta analysis, collaborator samples were shipped as frozen whole blood, as isolated PBMCs, or as DNA extracted from either sample type. What the study reported, not specific to this receptor: The amount of clinical and demographic metadata varied by source and participant and was provided uncurated.

Concerning this clone: Its binding antigen is unknown. No base qualities exist here, and no much larger clone lies one base off it.

Cut back by 0 bases and 3 bases, the V and J ends lie 12 bases apart. Sequences SGHKS (CDR1) and YYEKEE (CDR2) are obtained from the germline V gene (reference sequence). Its CDR3 holds 15 amino acids, cysteine through phenylalanine. The DNA shown is the 45-base CDR3, in frame from base 1. Sequencing input: peripheral blood. This receptor was obtained from a man in his forties with acute or convalescent COVID-19. Recombination connected TRBV5-5 to TRBJ1-2; a tentative D match to TRBD1 spans 6 bases. This receptor carries the CDR3 CASSLAAGEYYGYTF. In nucleotides, the sequence is TGTGCCAGCAGCTTGGCGGCAGGGGAGTACTATGGCTACACCTTC. Full variable domain (CDR3 extended with the reference TRBV5-5 and TRBJ1-2 proteins): DAGVTQSPTHLIKTRGQQVTLRCSPISGHKSVSWYQQVLGQGPQFIFQYYEKEERGRGNFPDRFSARQFPNYSSELNVNALLLGDSALYLCASSLAAGEYYGYTFGSGTRLTVV.